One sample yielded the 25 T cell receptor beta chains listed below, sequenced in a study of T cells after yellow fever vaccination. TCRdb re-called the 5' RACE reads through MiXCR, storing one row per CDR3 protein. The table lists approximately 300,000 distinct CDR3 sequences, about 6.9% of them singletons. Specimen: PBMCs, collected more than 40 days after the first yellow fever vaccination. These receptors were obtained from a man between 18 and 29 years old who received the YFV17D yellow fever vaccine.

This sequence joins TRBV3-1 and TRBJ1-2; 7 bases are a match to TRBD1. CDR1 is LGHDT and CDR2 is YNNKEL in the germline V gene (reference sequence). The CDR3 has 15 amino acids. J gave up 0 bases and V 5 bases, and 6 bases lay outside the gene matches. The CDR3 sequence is CASSYRTGPNYGYTF. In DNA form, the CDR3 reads TGTGCCAGCAGCTATCGGACAGGACCTAACTATGGCTACACCTTC.

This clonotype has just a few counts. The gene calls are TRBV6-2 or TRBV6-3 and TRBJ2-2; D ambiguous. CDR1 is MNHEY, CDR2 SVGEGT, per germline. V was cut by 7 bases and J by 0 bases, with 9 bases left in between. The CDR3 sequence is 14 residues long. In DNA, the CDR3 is TGTGCCAGCAAACGGACGCCGAACACCGGGGAGCTGTTTTTT. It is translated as CASKRTPNTGELFF.

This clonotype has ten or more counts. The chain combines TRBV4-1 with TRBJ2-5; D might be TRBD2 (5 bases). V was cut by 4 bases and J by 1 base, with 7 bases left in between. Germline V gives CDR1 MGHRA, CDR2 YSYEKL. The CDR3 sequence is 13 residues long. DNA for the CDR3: TGCGCCAGCAGCCTAGCGATCCAAGAGACCCAGTACTTC. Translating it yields CASSLAIQETQYF.

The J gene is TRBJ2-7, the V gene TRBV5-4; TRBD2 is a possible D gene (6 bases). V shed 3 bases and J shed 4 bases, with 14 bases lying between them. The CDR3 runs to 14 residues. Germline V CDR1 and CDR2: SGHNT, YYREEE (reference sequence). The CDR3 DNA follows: TGTGCCAGCAGCTACGGAGGGATACAATACGAGCAGTACTTC. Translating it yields CASSYGGIQYEQYF.

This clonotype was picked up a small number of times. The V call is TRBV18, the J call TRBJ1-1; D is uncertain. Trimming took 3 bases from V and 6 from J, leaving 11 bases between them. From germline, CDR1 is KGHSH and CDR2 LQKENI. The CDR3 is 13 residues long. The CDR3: CASSPAWGAEAFF. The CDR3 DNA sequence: TGTGCCAGCTCACCCGCTTGGGGAGCTGAAGCTTTCTTT.

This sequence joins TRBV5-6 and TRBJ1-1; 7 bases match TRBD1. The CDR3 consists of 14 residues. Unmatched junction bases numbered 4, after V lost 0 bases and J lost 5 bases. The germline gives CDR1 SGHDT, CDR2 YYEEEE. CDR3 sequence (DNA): TGTGCCAGCAGCTTGGGGGACAGATATACTGAAGCTTTCTTT. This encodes CASSLGDRYTEAFF.

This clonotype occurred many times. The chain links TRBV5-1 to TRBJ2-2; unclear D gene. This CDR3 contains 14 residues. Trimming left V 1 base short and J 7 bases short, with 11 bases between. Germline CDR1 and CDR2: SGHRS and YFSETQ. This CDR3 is CASSLWSESGELFF. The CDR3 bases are TGCGCCAGCAGCTTGTGGTCCGAAAGCGGGGAGCTGTTTTTT.

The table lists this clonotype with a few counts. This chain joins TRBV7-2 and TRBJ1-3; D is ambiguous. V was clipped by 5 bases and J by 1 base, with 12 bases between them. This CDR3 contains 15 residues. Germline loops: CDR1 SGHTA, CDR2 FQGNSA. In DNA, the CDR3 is TGTGCCAGCAGCCTCTTAAATTGGTCTGGAAACACCATATATTTT. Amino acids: CASSLLNWSGNTIYF.

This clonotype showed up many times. The CDR3 spells CSVGEGITQYF. The CDR3 DNA follows: TGCAGCGTTGGTGAGGGGATTACGCAGTATTTT. The chain is built from TRBV29-1 and TRBJ2-3; D may correspond to TRBD1 or TRBD2 (5 bases each). The CDR3 consists of 11 residues. Germline V gene lookup returns CDR1 SQVTM and CDR2 ANQGSEA. The V gene lost 4 bases and the J gene lost 8 bases, with 10 bases spanning the gap.

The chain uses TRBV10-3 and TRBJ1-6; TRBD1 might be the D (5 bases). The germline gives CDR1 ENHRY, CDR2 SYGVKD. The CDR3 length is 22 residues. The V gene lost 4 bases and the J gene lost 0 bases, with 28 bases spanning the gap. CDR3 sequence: CAISARVWDGVASSSYNSPLHF. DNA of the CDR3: TGTGCCATCAGTGCGAGGGTATGGGACGGAGTGGCTTCGAGCTCCTATAATTCACCCCTCCACTTT.

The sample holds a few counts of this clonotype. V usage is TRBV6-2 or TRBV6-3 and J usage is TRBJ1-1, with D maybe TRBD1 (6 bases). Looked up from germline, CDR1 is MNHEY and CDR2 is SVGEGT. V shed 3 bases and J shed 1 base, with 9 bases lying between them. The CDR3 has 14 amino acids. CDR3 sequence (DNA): TGTGCCAGCAGTTATGCAGGGGAGAACACTGAAGCTTTCTTT. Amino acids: CASSYAGENTEAFF.

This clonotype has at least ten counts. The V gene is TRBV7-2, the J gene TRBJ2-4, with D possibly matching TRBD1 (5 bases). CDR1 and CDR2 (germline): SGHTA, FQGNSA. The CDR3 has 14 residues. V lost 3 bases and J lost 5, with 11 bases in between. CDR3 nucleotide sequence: TGTGCCAGCAGCTTTGGACAACCCCAAAACATTCAGTACTTC. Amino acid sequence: CASSFGQPQNIQYF.

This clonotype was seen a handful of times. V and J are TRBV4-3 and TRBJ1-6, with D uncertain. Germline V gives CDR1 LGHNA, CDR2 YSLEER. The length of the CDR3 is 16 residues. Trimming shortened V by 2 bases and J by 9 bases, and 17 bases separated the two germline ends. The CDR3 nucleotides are TGCGCCAGCAGCCAAAGTTCCCGTTTTGTATCTTCACCCCTCCACTTT. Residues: CASSQSSRFVSSPLHF.

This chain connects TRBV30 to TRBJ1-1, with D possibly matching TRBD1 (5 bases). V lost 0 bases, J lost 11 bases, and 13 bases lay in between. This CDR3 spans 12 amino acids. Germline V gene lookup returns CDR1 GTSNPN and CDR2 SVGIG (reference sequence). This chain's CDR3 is CAWSVPGREAFF. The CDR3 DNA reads TGTGCCTGGAGTGTGCCGGGCAGGGAGGCTTTCTTT.

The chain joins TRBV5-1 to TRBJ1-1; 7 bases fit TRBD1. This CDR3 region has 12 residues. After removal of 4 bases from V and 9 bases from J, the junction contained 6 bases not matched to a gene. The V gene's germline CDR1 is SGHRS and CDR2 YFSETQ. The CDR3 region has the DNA TGCGCCAGCAGCCCGAACAGGGGCAAAGCTTTCTTT. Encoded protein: CASSPNRGKAFF. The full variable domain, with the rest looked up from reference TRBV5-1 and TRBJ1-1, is KAGVTQTPRYLIKTRGQQVTLSCSPISGHRSVSWYQQTPGQGLQFLFEYFSETQRNKGNFPGRFSGRQFSNSRSEMNVSTLELGDSALYLCASSPNRGKAFFGQGTRLTVV.

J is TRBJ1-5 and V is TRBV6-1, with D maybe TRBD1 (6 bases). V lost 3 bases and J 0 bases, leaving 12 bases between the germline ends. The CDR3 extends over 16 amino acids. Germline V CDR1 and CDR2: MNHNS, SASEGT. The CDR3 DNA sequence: TGTGCCAGCAGTGACCGGGACACTTATAGCAATCAGCCCCAGCATTTT. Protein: CASSDRDTYSNQPQHF.

In DNA form, the CDR3 reads TGTGCCAGCAGCCCAGGTCGGGCACAGGCACAAGAGACCCAGTACTTC. Translated: CASSPGRAQAQETQYF. The J gene is TRBJ2-5, the V gene TRBV4-2; a weak D match, TRBD1 (5 bases). The CDR3 consists of 16 residues. V lost 4 bases and J lost 2, with 17 bases in between. The germline gives CDR1 LGHNA, CDR2 YNFKEQ.

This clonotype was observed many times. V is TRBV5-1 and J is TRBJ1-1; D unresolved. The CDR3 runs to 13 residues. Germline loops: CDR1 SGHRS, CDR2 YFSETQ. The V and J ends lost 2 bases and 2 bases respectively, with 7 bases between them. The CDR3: CASSFTANTEAFF. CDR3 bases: TGCGCCAGCAGCTTTACAGCCAACACTGAAGCTTTCTTT.

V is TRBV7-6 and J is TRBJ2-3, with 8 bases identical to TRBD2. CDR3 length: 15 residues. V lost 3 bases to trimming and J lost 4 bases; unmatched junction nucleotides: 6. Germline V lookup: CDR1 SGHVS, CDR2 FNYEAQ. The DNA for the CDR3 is TGTGCCAGCAGCTTCCCGGGACTAGGGGCAGATACGCAGTATTTT. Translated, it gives CASSFPGLGADTQYF.

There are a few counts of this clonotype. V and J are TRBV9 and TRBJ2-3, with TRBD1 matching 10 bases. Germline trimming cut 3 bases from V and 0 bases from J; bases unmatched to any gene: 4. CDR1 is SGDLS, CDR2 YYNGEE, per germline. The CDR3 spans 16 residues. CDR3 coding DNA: TGTGCCAGCAGCGGAAGGGACAGGGGCAGCACAGATACGCAGTATTTT. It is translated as CASSGRDRGSTDTQYF. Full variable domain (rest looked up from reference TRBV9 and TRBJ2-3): DSGVTQTPKHLITATGQRVTLRCSPRSGDLSVYWYQQSLDQGLQFLIQYYNGEERAKGNILERFSAQQFPDLHSELNLSSLELGDSALYFCASSGRDRGSTDTQYFGPGTRLTVL.

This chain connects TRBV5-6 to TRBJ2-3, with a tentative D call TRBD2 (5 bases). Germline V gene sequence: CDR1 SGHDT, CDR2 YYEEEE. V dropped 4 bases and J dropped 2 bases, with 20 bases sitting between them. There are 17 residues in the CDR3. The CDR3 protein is CASSRGRGWGSTDTQYF. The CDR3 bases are TGTGCCAGCAGCCGGGGTCGGGGTTGGGGATCCACAGATACGCAGTATTTT.

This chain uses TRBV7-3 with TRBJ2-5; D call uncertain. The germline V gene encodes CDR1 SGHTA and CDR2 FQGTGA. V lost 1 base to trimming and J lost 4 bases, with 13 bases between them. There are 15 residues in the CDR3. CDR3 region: CASSLNERLGETQYF. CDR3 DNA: TGTGCCAGCAGCTTAAATGAACGCCTGGGAGAGACCCAGTACTTC.

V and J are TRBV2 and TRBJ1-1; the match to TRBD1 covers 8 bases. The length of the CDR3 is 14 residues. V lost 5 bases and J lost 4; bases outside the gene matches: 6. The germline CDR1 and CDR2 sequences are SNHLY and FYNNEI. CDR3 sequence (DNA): TGTGCCAGCAGTCCCCGACAGGGGAGCACTGAAGCTTTCTTT. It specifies CASSPRQGSTEAFF.

The CDR3 protein is CASSPSPVRGEQYV. CDR3 DNA sequence: TGTGCCAGCTCACCCTCCCCGGTCCGGGGCGAGCAGTACGTC. The chain couples TRBV18 to TRBJ2-7; possibly TRBD2 for D (5 bases). Per germline, CDR1 KGHSH and CDR2 LQKENI. The CDR3 sequence is 14 residues long. V was trimmed by 3 bases and J by 6 bases, leaving 15 bases between them.

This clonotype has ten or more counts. CDR3 in amino acids: CASSLGQPGTDTQYF. CDR3 nucleotides: TGCGCCAGCAGCCTTGGACAGCCTGGCACAGATACGCAGTATTTT. The V gene is TRBV5-1, the J gene TRBJ2-3; D is possibly TRBD1 (6 bases). The germline V gene has CDR1 SGHRS and CDR2 YFSETQ. The V and J ends lost 4 bases and 1 base respectively, with 13 bases between them. CDR3 length: 15 amino acids.